This TCR beta chain was recorded in a study of T cells expressing NK-cell markers. Findings and limits, study-wide: In several donors, dominant clonotypes made up roughly 25-60.1% of CD3+CD56-NKG2C+ cells.

About this clonotype: Antigen specificity is unknown.

For TCR beta, cDNA was produced by 5'RACE template switching with UMIs. TCRdb re-called the 5' RACE reads; every CDR3 protein appears as one record, without DNA. This specimen shows some 440,000 distinct CDR3 sequences; the ten leading clones hold roughly 1.4%. The CDR3 consists of 13 residues. In germline, CDR1 is KGHSH, CDR2 LQKENI. Sequenced material: blood T cells: a sorted CD56 or NKG2C T cell subset, CD4+ or CD8+ T cells, or bulk PBMC T cells (not recorded which). The chain recombines TRBV18 with TRBJ1-1; without DNA, the TCRdb call of TRBD1 cannot be checked. The receptor was derived from a woman aged 45 to 65 in good health. CDR3 residues: CASSPTGDTEAFF.